Below, 21 T cell receptor beta chains from the same sample are listed, as sequenced in a study of technical replicates of blood from a handful of donors. Profiled with immunoSEQ multiplex PCR; TCRdb holds only in-frame clones, not every one. This sample has around 64,000 clones; 93% occur once, and the top ten carry less than 5%. The specimen was PBMCs. The origin of the receptors is a human donor in good health. Some clones in this sample may be carry-over from other donors' samples.

The chain couples TRBV15 to TRBJ2-6; tentatively, D is TRBD2 (6 bases). The CDR3 runs 16 residues. CDR1 LNHNV and CDR2 YYDKDF come from the germline V gene (reference sequence). The V end was cut by 5 bases, the J end by 4 bases, with 15 bases between. Here the CDR3 reads CATSSRRGPGANVLTF. The CDR3, as DNA: TGTGCCACCAGCTCGCGGCGGGGCCCCGGGGCCAACGTCCTGACTTTC.

The rearrangement links TRBV5-4 to TRBJ1-1; D is undetermined. This CDR3 spans 15 amino acids. Per germline, CDR1 SGHNT and CDR2 YYREEE (reference sequence). V was clipped by 3 bases and J by 6 bases, with 18 bases between them. CDR3 bases: TGTGCCAGCAGCTCCCCAACGGTCGAATTGGCTGAAGCTTTCTTT. This translates into CASSSPTVELAEAFF.

Here the CDR3 DNA reads TGTGCCAGCAGCTTAATGGCGGGGTACGAGCAGTACTTC. Protein: CASSLMAGYEQYF. V and J are TRBV7-2 and TRBJ2-7, with TRBD2 as a possible D gene (6 bases). CDR3 length: 13 residues. Trimming took off 2 bases at V and 4 bases at J, with 9 bases between the two ends. CDR1 and CDR2 (germline): SGHTA, FQGNSA. Based on the CDR3 plus reference TRBV7-2 and TRBJ2-7, the full variable domain is GAGVSQSPSNKVTEKGKDVELRCDPISGHTALYWYRQSLGQGLEFLIYFQGNSAPDKSGLPSDRFSAERTGGSVSTLTIQRTQQEDSAVYLCASSLMAGYEQYFGPGTRLTVT.

The rearrangement joins TRBV25-1 to TRBJ2-1; D call uncertain. Germline lookup yields CDR1 MGHDK and CDR2 SYGVNS. V shed 5 bases and J shed 7 bases, with 18 bases lying between them. The CDR3 is made up of 15 amino acids. The CDR3 spells CASSPIELTRNEQFF. The CDR3 nucleotides are TGTGCCAGCAGTCCCATAGAACTTACGAGGAATGAGCAGTTCTTC.

The rearrangement joins TRBV30 to TRBJ1-5; tentative D call: TRBD1 (5 bases). CDR1 is GTSNPN, CDR2 SVGIG, per germline (reference sequence). V dropped 1 base and J dropped 7 bases, with 17 bases sitting between them. The CDR3 is made up of 15 amino acids. The CDR3 here is CAWSGRGGKWQPQHF. The CDR3 DNA sequence: TGTGCCTGGAGTGGGCGGGGGGGGAAGTGGCAGCCCCAGCATTTT.

The chain combines TRBV12-5 with TRBJ1-6, with D tentatively TRBD1 (5 bases). Trimming left V 6 bases short and J 0 bases short, with 9 bases between. The length of the CDR3 is 15 residues. Germline lookup yields CDR1 LGHNT and CDR2 FRNRAP. The CDR3 DNA follows: TGTGCTAGTGGCGGGGGTGACTCCTATAATTCACCCCTCCACTTT. Encoded protein: CASGGGDSYNSPLHF. The entire variable domain, with the rest obtained from reference TRBV12-5 and TRBJ1-6, is as follows: DARVTQTPRHKVTEMGQEVTMRCQPILGHNTVFWYRQTMMQGLELLAYFRNRAPLDDSGMPKDRFSAEMPDATLATLKIQPSEPRDSAVYFCASGGGDSYNSPLHFGNGTRLTVT.

The chain recombines TRBV6-1 with TRBJ1-4; maybe TRBD1 (5 bases). Trimming cost V 1 base and J 5 bases, with 8 bases left between them. The CDR3 extends over 14 amino acids. Germline V lookup: CDR1 MNHNS, CDR2 SASEGT. The CDR3 region is CASSEGTRNEKLFF. The CDR3 DNA is TGTGCCAGCAGTGAAGGGACAAGGAATGAAAAACTGTTTTTT.

This sequence joins TRBV29-1 and TRBJ2-5, with 11 bases identical to TRBD2. CDR1 and CDR2 (germline): SQVTM, ANQGSEA. V was pared by 6 bases and J by 5 bases, with 2 bases of the junction left unmatched. The CDR3 totals 12 residues. The CDR3 loop reads CSVRLAGETQYF. CDR3 DNA: TGCAGCGTACGACTAGCGGGGGAGACCCAGTACTTC.

This chain joins TRBV19 and TRBJ2-2; D uncertain. CDR1 and CDR2 from the germline V gene are LNHDA and SQIVND (reference sequence). The CDR3 sequence is 12 residues long. V was cut by 4 bases and J by 7 bases, with 7 bases left in between. The CDR3 reads CASSTGFGELFF. The CDR3 nucleotides read TGTGCCAGTAGTACGGGTTTCGGGGAGCTGTTTTTT.

The J gene is TRBJ2-1, the V gene TRBV19, with unresolved D. Germline V CDR1 and CDR2: LNHDA, SQIVND (reference sequence). The CDR3 is 13 amino acids. Deletions cut 3 bases from V and 4 bases from J, with 7 bases between. The CDR3 spells CASSISLYNEQFF. Written as DNA, the CDR3 is TGTGCCAGTAGTATTTCCCTGTACAATGAGCAGTTCTTC.

The rearrangement joins TRBV5-5 to TRBJ1-4; 10 bases are a match to TRBD1. From germline, CDR1 is SGHKS and CDR2 YYEKEE (reference sequence). The CDR3 totals 15 residues. The junction had 8 bases not matched to a gene; V was cut back by 5 bases and J by 7 bases. Written as DNA, the CDR3 is TGTGCCAGCAGTAACCCCGGGACAGGGGTTGAAAAACTGTTTTTT. This sequence encodes CASSNPGTGVEKLFF.

This clone was recorded once. V gene TRBV6-5 combines with J gene TRBJ2-5; D is ambiguous. The CDR3 has 13 amino acids. Germline assignment: CDR1 MNHEY and CDR2 SVGAGI. The ends were cut back, 1 base at V and 4 bases at J, with 7 bases in the middle. As DNA, the CDR3 is TGTGCCAGCAGTTACTTTATGGCAGAGACCCAGTACTTC. Protein: CASSYFMAETQYF.

The V gene is TRBV25-1, the J gene TRBJ2-7; 7 positions agree with TRBD1. Germline lookup yields CDR1 MGHDK and CDR2 SYGVNS. The CDR3 spans 12 residues. With V trimmed by 6 bases and J by 7 bases, 6 bases remained unmatched. CDR3 in amino acids: CASSRGIGEQYF. The CDR3 DNA is TGTGCCAGCAGCAGGGGGATTGGGGAGCAGTACTTC.

The chain links TRBV7-6 to TRBJ2-1, with TRBD2 matching over 10 bases. Trimming at V came to 5 bases and at J to 3 bases, leaving 7 bases not matched to a gene. The CDR3 sequence is 16 residues long. Germline-derived CDR1 and CDR2 are SGHVS and FNYEAQ. The CDR3 coding sequence is TGTGCCAGCAGCCCCGGACTAGCGGTCCTCTACAATGAGCAGTTCTTC. It is translated as CASSPGLAVLYNEQFF.

The gene calls are TRBV7-9 and TRBJ2-1; 7 positions agree with TRBD2. Germline CDR1 and CDR2: SEHNR and FQNEAQ (reference sequence). Trimming removed 5 bases from V and 7 bases from J; junction bases left unmatched: 11. The CDR3 has 15 residues. This CDR3 is CASSHPAGFGNEQFF. The CDR3 DNA reads as TGTGCCAGCAGCCACCCAGCGGGATTTGGTAATGAGCAGTTCTTC.

The chain carries TRBV7-6 and TRBJ2-6; no clear D. Germline CDR1 reads SGHVS; CDR2 reads FNYEAQ. The ends were cut back, 6 bases at V and 0 bases at J, with 9 bases in the middle. The CDR3 has 15 amino acids. The CDR3 DNA follows: TGTGCCAGCAGTATACAGAACTCTGGGGCCAACGTCCTGACTTTC. It specifies CASSIQNSGANVLTF.

CDR3 loop: CASSVDGGDTSSTDTQYF. In DNA, the CDR3 is TGTGCCAGCAGCGTCGACGGGGGGGATACCTCTAGCACAGATACGCAGTATTTT. The chain couples TRBV9 to TRBJ2-3; 8 nucleotides agree with TRBD2. This CDR3 is 18 amino acids long. After removal of 2 bases from V and 0 bases from J, the junction contained 11 bases not matched to a gene. The germline CDR1 and CDR2 sequences are SGDLS and YYNGEE.

The genes are TRBV12-5 and TRBJ1-2; 9 bases match TRBD1. Germline V gives CDR1 LGHNT, CDR2 FRNRAP. This CDR3 has 15 amino acids. V was pared by 8 bases and J by 6 bases, with 13 bases of the junction left unmatched. CDR3 in DNA: TGTGCTAGTTATTCTCCCGGGACAGGGCGAAATGGCTACACCTTC. Translating it yields CASYSPGTGRNGYTF.

The chain recombines TRBV6-1 with TRBJ2-7; D is possibly TRBD1 (5 bases). Per the germline V gene, CDR1 is MNHNS and CDR2 is SASEGT. Between the trimmed V and J ends, which lost 10 bases and 3 bases, there was a span of 19 bases. The CDR3 is 14 residues long. In DNA, the CDR3 is TGTGCCACCTCCTCAATCAGGGTGGGCTACGAGCAGTACTTC. This gives the protein CATSSIRVGYEQYF.

This chain links TRBV4-2 with TRBJ2-3, with TRBD2 matching 10 bases. The CDR3 extends over 21 amino acids. Germline lookup yields CDR1 LGHNA and CDR2 YNFKEQ. V gave up 0 bases and J gave up 5 bases; unmatched junction bases: 20. In DNA form, the CDR3 reads TGTGCCAGCAGCCAAGAGATGTCTAGCGGGAGTTTCTTAGTTAAAGGAGATACGCAGTATTTT. This translates into CASSQEMSSGSFLVKGDTQYF.

The chain joins TRBV5-1 to TRBJ1-3, with 7 positions matching TRBD1. Trimming removed 4 bases from V and 4 bases from J; junction bases left unmatched: 5. The CDR3 spans 14 residues. CDR1 is SGHRS and CDR2 is YFSETQ in the germline V gene. The CDR3 DNA reads TGCGCCAGCAGCCCCTGGACAGGAGGAAACACCATATATTTT. This encodes CASSPWTGGNTIYF.